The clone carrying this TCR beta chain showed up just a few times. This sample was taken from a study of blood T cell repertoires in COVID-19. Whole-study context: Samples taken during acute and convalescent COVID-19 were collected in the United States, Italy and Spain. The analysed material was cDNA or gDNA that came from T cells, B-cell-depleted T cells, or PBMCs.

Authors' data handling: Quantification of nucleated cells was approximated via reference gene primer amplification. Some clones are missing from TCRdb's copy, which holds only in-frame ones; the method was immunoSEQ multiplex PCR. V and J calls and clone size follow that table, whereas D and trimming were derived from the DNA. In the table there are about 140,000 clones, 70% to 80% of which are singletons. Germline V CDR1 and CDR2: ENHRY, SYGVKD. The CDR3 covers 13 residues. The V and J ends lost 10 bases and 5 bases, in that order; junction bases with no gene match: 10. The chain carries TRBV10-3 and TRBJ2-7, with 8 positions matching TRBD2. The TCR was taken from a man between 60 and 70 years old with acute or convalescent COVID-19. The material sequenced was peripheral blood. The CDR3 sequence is CATGASGSHEQYF. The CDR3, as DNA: TGTGCCACCGGGGCGAGCGGGAGTCACGAGCAGTACTTC.